Presented here are 8 T cell receptor beta chains from one specimen sequenced in a study of blood T cells in healthy people across ages (dated by TCRdb to 2013 to 2016). The library was produced with 5' RACE. Sequencing relied on an Illumina HiSeq 2500. The second PCR ran for roughly 7 to 12 cycles and used a J-beta primer mix along with a sample-barcoded 5' primer. Using fastp at Q25 and MiXCR, TCRdb reprocessed the public reads and kept productive beta chains. Identical CDR3 proteins give one entry, which carries the most common genes and DNA. A total of approximately 290,000 distinct CDR3 sequences appear in this sample, around 30% of them only once. Roughly 28% of the sample is taken by the ten largest. Sample: blood. Receptors were obtained from a woman between 65 and 79 years old in good health.

The chain links TRBV2 to TRBJ1-2; 7 positions agree with TRBD1. The germline V gene has CDR1 SNHLY and CDR2 FYNNEI. V shed 4 bases, J shed 8 bases, and the junction held 7 bases outside the gene matches. The CDR3 has 13 residues. CDR3 sequence reads: CASSAHRGNGYTF. The CDR3, as DNA: TGTGCCAGCAGTGCTCACAGGGGAAACGGCTACACCTTC.

This rearrangement joins TRBV28 to TRBJ2-1, with D perhaps TRBD2 (7 bases). Germline CDR1 MDHEN, CDR2 SYDVKM. CDR3 length: 13 amino acids. Deletions cut 10 bases from V and 7 bases from J, with 17 bases between. The CDR3 region is CAIQEGGQNEQFF. In nucleotides, the CDR3 is TGTGCCATCCAGGAGGGGGGGCAAAATGAGCAGTTCTTC.

This clonotype was seen more than once but under ten times. A read error may produce the germline difference seen at one junction end. This chain uses TRBV7-9 with TRBJ1-2, with D tentatively TRBD1 (5 bases). The CDR3 spans 11 residues. Looked up from germline, CDR1 is SEHNR and CDR2 is FQNEAQ (reference sequence). Written as DNA, the CDR3 is TGTGCCAGCAGTTTAGGGGCTGGCTACACCTTC. Its protein is CASSLGAGYTF.

This chain joins TRBV5-1 and TRBJ2-1, with D possibly being TRBD2 (6 bases). The end of the DNA aligns better with TRBJ2-7, so the J call may be wrong. The CDR3 runs 15 residues. Germline CDR1 is SGHRS and CDR2 is YFSETQ. The CDR3 region has the DNA TGCGCCAGCAGCGCACCCGGGGAGGCCCTCTACGAGCAGTACTTC. Amino acid sequence: CASSAPGEALYEQYF.

Only one count was recorded for this clonotype. The junction does not match germline at one end; this may be a read error. The J gene is TRBJ1-1, the V gene TRBV18; tentatively, D is TRBD1 (5 bases). This CDR3 is built from 13 residues. In germline, CDR1 is KGHSH, CDR2 LQKENI. CDR3 in DNA: TGTGCTAGCTCACCGGGGGTGAGCACTGAAGCTTTCTTT. It translates to CASSPGVSTEAFF.

The sample holds a few counts of this clonotype. The chain combines TRBV12-3 or TRBV12-4 with TRBJ2-3; 7 positions match TRBD1. V shed 5 bases, J shed 0 bases, and the junction held 11 bases outside the gene matches. The CDR3 totals 17 residues. CDR3 region: CASSLNSPGQSTDTQYF. The CDR3, as DNA: TGTGCCAGCAGTCTGAACTCTCCGGGACAGAGCACAGATACGCAGTATTTT.

This clonotype was seen only once. This chain links TRBV12-3 or TRBV12-4 with TRBJ2-1, with TRBD1 matching 10 bases. The V segment lost 6 bases and the J segment 10 bases; nucleotides outside the gene matches: 12. CDR3 size: 15 residues. The DNA of the CDR3 is TGTGCCAGCAGGCTAGGGACAGGGGAAAAGGGCGAGCAGTTCTTC. Protein: CASRLGTGEKGEQFF.

The V call is TRBV20-1, the J call TRBJ2-1; tentatively, D is TRBD1 (6 bases). The J call is in doubt because the DNA end fits TRBJ2-7 better. CDR3 length: 14 residues. Germline V lookup: CDR1 DFQATT, CDR2 SNEGSKA (reference sequence). The CDR3 DNA is TGCAGTGCTCAGGCCCCGGACAGAGACTACGAGCAGTACTTC. Its translation: CSAQAPDRDYEQYF.